The rows below give T cell receptor beta chains drawn from one sample of a study of immune characterization of retroperitoneal liposarcoma. MiXCR, applied by TCRdb to the PCR reads, yields one record per CDR3 protein. The table lists 11,000 or so distinct CDR3 sequences, around 26% of them singletons. The sample was tumor tissue. The receptors come from a female donor with retroperitoneal liposarcoma. Both conserved end residues are part of each CDR3. A D gene is named only where the DNA matches it firmly. The size entry is marked missing in some rows and otherwise reads once, few, many or a size class.

CDR3 length | clone size | D gene | J gene | V gene | CDR3 protein | CDR3 DNA
16 | medium-sized | TRBD2 | TRBJ2-5 | TRBV7-2 | CASSAGTSGTLGEQYF | TGTGCCAGCAGCGCCGGGACTAGCGGGACCTTGGGTGAGCAGTACTTC
15 | many | TRBD1 | TRBJ2-1 | TRBV24-1 | CATSDPGTAYNEQFF | TGTGCCACCAGTGATCCCGGGACAGCTTACAATGAGCAGTTCTTC
14 | few | TRBD1 | TRBJ2-7 | TRBV12-3/TRBV12-4 | CASSFRDRDYEQYF | TGTGCCAGCAGTTTCCGGGACAGGGACTACGAGCAGTACTTC
16 | medium-sized | . | TRBJ2-6 | TRBV7-2 | CASISSRLSGANVLTF | TGTGCCAGCATTTCATCACGTCTGTCTGGGGCCAACGTCCTGACTTTC
16 | many | TRBD1 | TRBJ2-4 | TRBV7-8 | CASFGQGAISYNEQYF | TGTGCCAGTTTCGGACAGGGGGCGATTTCCTACAATGAGCAGTACTTC
14 | once | . | TRBJ2-1 | TRBV6-2/TRBV6-3 | CASSRLVAHNEQFF | TGTGCCAGCAGTCGACTAGTCGCCCACAATGAGCAGTTCTTC
14 | medium-sized | TRBD1 | TRBJ2-1 | TRBV6-1 | CASSNGGQGETQFF | TGTGCCAGCAGTAATGGAGGACAGGGGGAGACCCAGTTCTTC
14 | medium-sized | . | TRBJ1-1 | TRBV7-9 | CASSLGMGSTEAFF | TGTGCCAGCAGCTTAGGCATGGGGAGCACTGAAGCTTTCTTT
15 | . | . | TRBJ1-4 | TRBV7-8 | CASSFQTGQGEKLFF | TGTGCCAGCAGCTTCCAGACAGGCCAAGGGGAAAAACTGTTTTTT
15 | few | . | TRBJ2-7 | TRBV7-2 | CASSFLGRDLGEQYF | TGTGCCAGCAGCTTTCTCGGGAGAGACTTGGGGGAGCAGTACTTC
16 | many | . | TRBJ2-7 | TRBV7-9 | CASSLVNSAGYYEQYF | TGTGCCAGCAGCTTAGTTAATAGCGCGGGATACTACGAGCAGTACTTC
15 | . | TRBD2 | TRBJ2-3 | TRBV10-1 | CASSSLAGGADTQYF | TGCGCCAGCAGTAGCCTAGCGGGAGGGGCAGATACGCAGTATTTT
12 | few | . | TRBJ1-2 | TRBV5-5 | CASSFWGYGYTF | TGTGCCAGCAGCTTTTGGGGTTATGGCTACACCTTC
16 | many | TRBD1 | TRBJ1-2 | TRBV7-6 | CASSLAPGQGIWGYTF | TGTGCCAGCAGCTTAGCGCCGGGACAGGGGATATGGGGCTACACCTTC
13 | medium-sized | . | TRBJ2-7 | TRBV6-1 | CASSEGQTYEQYF | TGTGCCAGCAGTGAGGGTCAGACCTACGAGCAGTACTTC
15 | . | TRBD2 | TRBJ2-3 | TRBV6-6 | CASSYPAGVVDTQYF | TGTGCCAGCAGTTACCCCGCGGGAGTGGTAGATACGCAGTATTTT
14 | medium-sized | . | TRBJ2-7 | TRBV6-1 | CASSSGQYSYEQYF | TGTGCCAGCAGTTCGGGACAATACTCCTACGAGCAGTACTTC
13 | once | . | TRBJ2-1 | TRBV12-3/TRBV12-4 | CASSSRGSYEQFF | TGTGCCAGCAGTTCCCGGGGATCCTACGAGCAGTTCTTC
13 | . | . | TRBJ2-5 | TRBV10-1 | CASGRTVQETQYF | TGCGCCAGCGGGAGGACGGTTCAAGAGACCCAGTACTTC
15 | . | TRBD2 | TRBJ2-7 | TRBV10-1 | CASSEFSGIHNEQYF | TGCGCCAGCAGTGAGTTTAGCGGGATCCACAATGAGCAGTACTTC
16 | many | TRBD1 | TRBJ2-7 | TRBV11-2 | CASSLVVGTGNLEQYF | TGTGCCAGCAGCTTAGTCGTTGGGACAGGGAACCTTGAGCAGTACTTC
17 | . | TRBD2 | TRBJ2-4 | TRBV4-1 | CASSHRGLAGEENIQYF | TGCGCCAGCAGCCACCGCGGACTAGCGGGAGAGGAAAACATTCAGTACTTC
11 | . | . | TRBJ2-1 | TRBV6-1 | CASSPRYEQFF | TGTGCCAGCAGTCCTCGGTACGAGCAGTTCTTC
13 | . | . | TRBJ2-4 | TRBV27 | CAIWGGPGNEQYF | TGTGCCATTTGGGGGGGCCCTGGCAATGAGCAGTACTTC
16 | . | TRBD2 | TRBJ2-1 | TRBV7-2 | CASSSLTSGATYEQFF | TGTGCCAGCAGCTCGCTGACTAGCGGGGCGACCTACGAGCAGTTCTTC
11 | few | . | TRBJ2-1 | TRBV6-5 | CASSYGPLRYF | TGTGCCAGCAGTTACGGGCCACTGAGGTACTTC
15 | few | TRBD2 | TRBJ2-7 | TRBV6-2/TRBV6-3 | CASSFTSGSPNEQYF | TGTGCCAGCAGCTTTACTAGCGGGAGTCCCAATGAGCAGTACTTC
14 | once | . | TRBJ1-2 | TRBV7-2 | CASSLAKGDYGYTF | TGTGCCAGCAGCTTAGCGAAGGGGGACTATGGCTACACCTTC
14 | . | . | TRBJ2-7 | TRBV4-1 | CASSQEMKTYEQYF | TGCGCCAGCAGCCAGGAGATGAAAACCTACGAGCAGTACTTC
14 | . | . | TRBJ2-5 | TRBV5-3 | CASSPLEKNNEQYF | TGTGCCAGCAGCCCCTTAGAGAAAAACAATGAGCAGTACTTC
15 | . | . | TRBJ2-1 | TRBV7-9 | CASSLRTAMRETQFF | TGTGCCAGCAGCTTACGGACAGCGATGAGAGAGACCCAGTTCTTC
16 | . | . | TRBJ2-2 | TRBV11-3 | CASSLGTDQFTGELFF | TGTGCCAGCAGCCTAGGGACCGACCAATTCACCGGGGAGCTGTTTTTT
14 | many | . | TRBJ2-1 | TRBV12-3/TRBV12-4 | CASTSPDQIGEQFF | TGTGCCAGCACTTCCCCGGACCAGATCGGTGAGCAGTTCTTC
14 | medium-sized | TRBD2 | TRBJ2-1 | TRBV6-1 | CASSRLAGNNEQFF | TGTGCCAGCAGTAGACTAGCGGGGAACAATGAGCAGTTCTTC
16 | medium-sized | . | TRBJ2-2 | TRBV6-1 | CASSPPVSVNTGELFF | TGTGCCAGCAGCCCCCCGGTGTCAGTCAACACCGGGGAGCTGTTTTTT
14 | . | . | TRBJ2-3 | TRBV7-2 | CASSLALVTDTQYF | TGTGCCAGCAGCTTAGCGTTGGTCACAGATACGCAGTATTTT
12 | . | . | TRBJ2-1 | TRBV6-1 | CASSSSQREQFF | TGTGCCAGCAGTTCATCCCAGCGTGAGCAGTTCTTC
16 | . | . | TRBJ2-3 | TRBV4-1 | CASSQDRAASTDTQYF | TGCGCCAGCAGCCAAGATCGGGCAGCTAGCACAGATACGCAGTATTTT
16 | medium-sized | . | TRBJ2-2 | TRBV27 | CASSLLFGSGTGELFF | TGTGCCAGCAGTTTGCTATTCGGATCGGGCACCGGGGAGCTGTTTTTT
14 | many | . | TRBJ2-1 | TRBV6-1 | CASSALGVQETQFF | TGTGCCAGCAGCGCTCTTGGAGTCCAAGAGACCCAGTTCTTC
15 | . | TRBD2 | TRBJ2-7 | TRBV7-1 | CASSQWREGHNEQYF | TGTGCCAGCAGCCAGTGGCGGGAGGGCCACAATGAGCAGTACTTC
13 | . | TRBD1 | TRBJ1-2 | TRBV19 | CASSMTGGDGYTF | TGTGCCAGTAGTATGACAGGGGGAGATGGCTACACCTTC
15 | . | TRBD1 | TRBJ2-3 | TRBV6-1 | CASKRGQGCTDTQYF | TGTGCCAGTAAGAGGGGACAGGGCTGCACAGATACGCAGTATTTT
14 | many | . | TRBJ2-5 | TRBV7-6 | CASSLERGQETQYF | TGTGCCAGCAGCTTAGAACGGGGGCAAGAGACCCAGTACTTC
15 | many | . | TRBJ2-3 | TRBV7-3 | CASSLGGTSTDTQYF | TGTGCCAGCAGCTTGGGGGGAACTAGCACAGATACGCAGTATTTT
14 | few | . | TRBJ2-3 | TRBV7-2 | CASSPGPARDTQYF | TGTGCCAGCAGCCCCGGGCCTGCCCGGGATACGCAGTATTTT
13 | few | TRBD2 | TRBJ2-5 | TRBV10-3 | CATGLAGGETQYF | TGTGCCACGGGACTAGCGGGCGGGGAGACCCAGTACTTC
12 | many | TRBD2 | TRBJ2-3 | TRBV7-9 | CATGEGGGSQYF | TGTGCCACAGGCGAGGGCGGGGGTTCGCAGTATTTT
16 | many | TRBD1 | TRBJ1-6 | TRBV6-1 | CASSPQGAALYSPLHF | TGTGCCAGCAGTCCCCAGGGGGCGGCTCTATATTCACCCCTCCACTTT
15 | many | TRBD2 | TRBJ2-1 | TRBV6-1 | CASSSGTSGSAEQFF | TGTGCCAGCAGTTCCGGGACTAGCGGGAGCGCTGAGCAGTTCTTC
18 | . | . | TRBJ1-3 | TRBV12-3/TRBV12-4 | CASSSDGVGGFSGNTIYF | TGTGCCAGCAGTTCAGATGGAGTGGGAGGGTTTAGTGGAAACACCATATATTTT
14 | . | . | TRBJ1-1 | TRBV7-2 | CASSLLGGNTEAFF | TGTGCCAGCAGCTTATTAGGCGGAAACACTGAAGCTTTCTTT
15 | many | TRBD2 | TRBJ2-7 | TRBV7-2 | CASSLAGTSSYEQYF | TGTGCCAGCAGCTTAGCGGGGACTAGCTCCTACGAGCAGTACTTC